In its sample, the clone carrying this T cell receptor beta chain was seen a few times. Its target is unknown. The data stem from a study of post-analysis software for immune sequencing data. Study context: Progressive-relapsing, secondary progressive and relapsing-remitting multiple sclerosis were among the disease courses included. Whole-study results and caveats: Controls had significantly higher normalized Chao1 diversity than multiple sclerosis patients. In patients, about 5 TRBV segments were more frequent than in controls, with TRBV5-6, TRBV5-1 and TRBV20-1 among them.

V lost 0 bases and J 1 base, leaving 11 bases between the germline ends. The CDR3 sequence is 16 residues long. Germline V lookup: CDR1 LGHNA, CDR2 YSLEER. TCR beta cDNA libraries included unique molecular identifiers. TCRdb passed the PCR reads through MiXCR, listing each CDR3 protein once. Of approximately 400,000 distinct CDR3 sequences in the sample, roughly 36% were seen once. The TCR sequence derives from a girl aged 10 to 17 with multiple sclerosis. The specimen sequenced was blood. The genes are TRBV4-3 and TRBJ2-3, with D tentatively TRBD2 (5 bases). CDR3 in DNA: TGCGCCAGCAGCCAAGATCGGGGTTTCGGCACAGATACGCAGTATTTT. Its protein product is CASSQDRGFGTDTQYF.